Below are 2 T cell receptor beta chains sequenced from a single sample in a study of Graves' ophthalmopathy and Graves' hyperthyroidism. Researchers took RNA transcripts and amplified TCR beta CDR3 regions from them. Amplification began with first-round RT-PCR using HTBI primers, then second-round multiplex PCR was performed. TCRdb analysed the multiplex PCR reads with MiXCR anew, one entry per CDR3 protein. The profile shows almost 400,000 distinct CDR3 sequences, approximately 20% of them singletons. The specimen sequenced was peripheral blood. The receptors derive from a woman between 18 and 29 years old with Graves' ophthalmopathy.

This clonotype has a count of ten or more. The chain recombines TRBV12-3 or TRBV12-4 with TRBJ2-7; D ambiguous. The CDR3 extends over 13 amino acids. The V and J ends lost 3 bases and 3 bases respectively, with 9 bases between them. Here the CDR3 DNA reads TGTGCCAGCAGTTTTCAGGAGCTCTACGAGCAGTACTTC. This translates into CASSFQELYEQYF.

This clonotype has ten or more counts. The gene calls are TRBV6-1 and TRBJ1-5; TRBD1 might be the D (6 bases). The V gene lost 7 bases and the J gene lost 4 bases, with 14 bases spanning the gap. CDR3 length equals 14 residues. Germline V gives CDR1 MNHNS, CDR2 SASEGT. Here the CDR3 DNA reads TGTGCCAGCACGGAAGGGGGAGGAAATCAGCCCCAGCATTTT. Translation: CASTEGGGNQPQHF.